The 20 T cell receptor beta chains below all came from one sample that was sequenced in a study of blood T cell repertoires in COVID-19. Some clones are missing from TCRdb's copy, which holds only in-frame ones; the method was immunoSEQ multiplex PCR. The sample gives about 82,000 clones, about 89% of which show up once; more than 0.95% is in the top ten. Input material: PBMCs or T cells enriched from blood (not recorded which). The source of these receptors is a woman between 50 and 59 years old with acute COVID-19.

The chain couples TRBV10-3 to TRBJ2-3, with 7 bases identical to TRBD2. Germline trimming cut 0 bases from V and 4 bases from J; bases unmatched to any gene: 10. This CDR3 contains 17 residues. The germline V gene has CDR1 ENHRY and CDR2 SYGVKD. As DNA, the CDR3 is TGTGCCATCAGTGAGTCATCGGGCGGGAGAGCCGCAGATACGCAGTATTTT. Amino acid sequence: CAISESSGGRAADTQYF.

The chain joins TRBV2 to TRBJ1-5; 7 nucleotides align to TRBD1. The CDR3 has 13 amino acids. Looked up from germline, CDR1 is SNHLY and CDR2 is FYNNEI. The trim removed 8 bases at V and 3 bases at J, leaving 4 bases unmatched. Here the CDR3 DNA reads TGTGCCAGCGGAGGACAGGACAATCAGCCCCAGCATTTT. Translation gives CASGGQDNQPQHF. Full variable domain (remainder filled in from reference TRBV2 and TRBJ1-5): EPEVTQTPSHQVTQMGQEVILRCVPISNHLYFYWYRQILGQKVEFLVSFYNNEISEKSEIFDDQFSVERPDGSNFTLKIRSTKLEDSAMYFCASGGQDNQPQHFGDGTRLSIL.

The chain is built from TRBV7-2 and TRBJ2-1, with TRBD2 matching over 15 bases. Germline values: CDR1 SGHTA, CDR2 FQGNSA. This CDR3 has 18 residues. The J segment lost 5 bases and the V segment lost 4 bases, leaving 9 bases of the junction unmatched. CDR3 sequence: CASSSGGLAGGTNNEQFF. DNA of the CDR3: TGTGCCAGCAGCTCGGGGGGACTAGCGGGAGGTACGAACAATGAGCAGTTCTTC.

The chain uses TRBV4-1 and TRBJ2-2; maybe TRBD1 (5 bases). Trimming removed 1 base at V and 3 bases at J, with 6 bases between. The CDR3 has 14 residues. Germline V gives CDR1 MGHRA, CDR2 YSYEKL. DNA for the CDR3: TGCGCCAGCAGCCAAGCAGGGTACACCGGGGAGCTGTTTTTT. As protein: CASSQAGYTGELFF.

The chain recombines TRBV6-5 with TRBJ2-7; maybe TRBD2 (6 bases). This CDR3 is built from 15 residues. Looked up from germline, CDR1 is MNHEY and CDR2 is SVGAGI. Trimming cost V 4 bases and J 2 bases, with 15 bases left between them. CDR3 coding DNA: TGTGCCAGCAGTTCTGCCGCGGCGGGACCCTACGAGCAGTACTTC. It yields the protein CASSSAAAGPYEQYF.

The chain has TRBV11-3 and TRBJ2-1; possibly TRBD2 for D (6 bases). Germline V gene data show CDR1 as SGHNT and CDR2 as YENEEA. The CDR3 has 16 amino acids. The V end was cut by 0 bases, the J end by 5 bases, with 14 bases between. CDR3 bases: TGTGCCAGCAGCTTAGAAAAGATAGCGGTTGACAATGAGCAGTTCTTC. It specifies CASSLEKIAVDNEQFF.

J is TRBJ2-1 and V is TRBV6-6; 7 nucleotides align to TRBD1. Germline V lookup: CDR1 MNHNY, CDR2 SVGAGI (reference sequence). The CDR3 is made up of 13 amino acids. Germline trimming cut 7 bases from V and 6 bases from J; bases unmatched to any gene: 6. The CDR3 DNA reads TGTGCCAGCACCCGACAGGGTTCCAATGAGCAGTTCTTC. Residues: CASTRQGSNEQFF.

This clone has only one observation. The V call is TRBV19, the J call TRBJ2-7; 7 bases are shared with TRBD1. There are 14 residues in the CDR3. J gave up 5 bases and V 3 bases, and 7 bases lay outside the gene matches. The germline V gene encodes CDR1 LNHDA and CDR2 SQIVND (reference sequence). This CDR3 reads CASSMRQGSNEQYF. In DNA, the CDR3 is TGTGCCAGTAGTATGCGACAGGGAAGCAACGAGCAGTACTTC.

The genes are TRBV5-1 and TRBJ2-7; the D is unclear. The V end lost 4 bases, the J end lost 2 bases, and 13 bases lay between the germline ends. Germline CDR1 reads SGHRS; CDR2 reads YFSETQ. The CDR3 runs to 14 residues. The CDR3 DNA is TGCGCCAGCAGCCCCGGAGACGGCCCCTACGAGCAGTACTTC. Translating gives CASSPGDGPYEQYF. Variable domain in full (rest from reference TRBV5-1 and TRBJ2-7): KAGVTQTPRYLIKTRGQQVTLSCSPISGHRSVSWYQQTPGQGLQFLFEYFSETQRNKGNFPGRFSGRQFSNSRSEMNVSTLELGDSALYLCASSPGDGPYEQYFGPGTRLTVT.

This clone was seen more than once but under ten times. CDR3 sequence reads: CASSESGTSGYYEQYF. The CDR3 nucleotides read TGCGCCAGCAGCGAATCCGGGACTAGCGGGTACTACGAGCAGTACTTC. The chain recombines TRBV5-1 with TRBJ2-7; 12 bases map to TRBD2. The CDR3 is 16 residues long. V trimming: 4 bases; J trimming: 3 bases; junction bases outside the gene matches: 8. Germline CDR1 SGHRS, CDR2 YFSETQ.

The gene calls are TRBV24-1 and TRBJ2-6; no clear D. Germline V gives CDR1 KGHDR, CDR2 SFDVKD. The CDR3 runs 13 residues. The V end was cut by 5 bases, the J end by 4 bases, with 5 bases between. The CDR3, as DNA: TGTGCCACCAGTGTCTCCGGGGCCAACGTCCTGACTTTC. This translates into CATSVSGANVLTF.

The chain uses TRBV6-1 and TRBJ1-4; possibly TRBD1 for D (6 bases). The V gene's germline CDR1 is MNHNS and CDR2 SASEGT. The CDR3 runs 15 residues. V gave up 3 bases and J gave up 7 bases, with 15 bases separating them. The CDR3 is CASSDLGGLGEKLFF. The CDR3 bases are TGTGCCAGCAGTGATTTGGGGGGGCTGGGTGAAAAACTGTTTTTT.

This chain uses TRBV5-1 with TRBJ1-1, with D hard to call. The CDR3 is 15 residues long. V gave up 0 bases and J gave up 2 bases, with 11 bases separating them. Germline V gene lookup returns CDR1 SGHRS and CDR2 YFSETQ. The CDR3 sequence: CASSLVGSGNTEAFF. DNA of the CDR3: TGCGCCAGCAGCTTGGTAGGCAGCGGAAACACTGAAGCTTTCTTT.

The CDR3 nucleotides are TGTGCCACCTCTGGGGCTAGCGACTACGAGCAGTACTTC. Translation: CATSGASDYEQYF. V and J are TRBV10-3 and TRBJ2-7, with D possibly TRBD2 on 6 matching bases. Germline values: CDR1 ENHRY, CDR2 SYGVKD. This CDR3 is built from 13 residues. With 10 bases removed from V and 3 bases from J, the gap between germline ends came to 16 bases.

The gene calls are TRBV14 and TRBJ2-1; TRBD1 agrees at 7 bases. Germline V CDR1 and CDR2: SGHDN, FVKESK. The CDR3 consists of 15 residues. V gave up 5 bases and J gave up 1 base; unmatched junction bases: 5. The CDR3 sequence: CASSYRGLSYNEQFF. Here the CDR3 DNA reads TGTGCCAGCAGCTACAGGGGTCTATCCTACAATGAGCAGTTCTTC.

V usage is TRBV7-2 and J usage is TRBJ2-4; TRBD2 agrees at 10 bases. Germline CDR1 is SGHTA and CDR2 is FQGNSA. V trimming: 4 bases; J trimming: 6 bases; junction bases outside the gene matches: 9. This CDR3 has 16 residues. The CDR3 coding sequence is TGTGCCAGCAGCTCCGCGGCTAGCGGGAGCGGAAACATTCAGTACTTC. Translated, it gives CASSSAASGSGNIQYF.

The V call is TRBV6-2 or TRBV6-3, the J call TRBJ1-2; no definite D call. The CDR3 is 13 residues long. Per the germline V gene, CDR1 is MNHEY and CDR2 is SVGEGT. The V end was cut by 3 bases, the J end by 4 bases, with 9 bases between. The CDR3 region is CASSYQETYGYTF. The CDR3 DNA sequence: TGTGCCAGCAGTTATCAGGAAACCTATGGCTACACCTTC.

This chain uses TRBV6-5 with TRBJ2-5, with D perhaps TRBD1 (6 bases). The CDR3 consists of 12 residues. Looked up from germline, CDR1 is MNHEY and CDR2 is SVGAGI. Trimming cost V 8 bases and J 3 bases, with 10 bases left between them. The CDR3 DNA follows: TGTGCCAGCTCCAGGGGAAAAGAGACCCAGTACTTC. Its translation: CASSRGKETQYF.

This clone appeared once. The CDR3 here is CASSSQTGRSDYGYTF. The CDR3, as DNA: TGTGCCAGCAGCTCCCAGACAGGGAGAAGCGACTATGGCTACACCTTC. The chain carries TRBV9 and TRBJ1-2, with 7 bases lining up with TRBD1. The CDR3 is 16 amino acids. The V gene end was trimmed by 4 bases and the J gene end by 3 bases; junction bases not matched to a gene: 12. The germline V gene has CDR1 SGDLS and CDR2 YYNGEE. Using reference TRBV9 and TRBJ1-2 for the parts outside the CDR3, the full variable domain is DSGVTQTPKHLITATGQRVTLRCSPRSGDLSVYWYQQSLDQGLQFLIQYYNGEERAKGNILERFSAQQFPDLHSELNLSSLELGDSALYFCASSSQTGRSDYGYTFGSGTRLTVV.

This rearrangement joins TRBV27 to TRBJ1-2, with 7 bases that match TRBD1. V lost 1 base and J lost 5; bases outside the gene matches: 16. CDR3 length: 18 residues. CDR1 MNHEY and CDR2 SMNVEV come from the germline V gene (reference sequence). CDR3: CASSLFGTAPGEGYGYTF. CDR3 bases: TGTGCCAGCAGTTTATTCGGGACAGCCCCAGGAGAAGGATATGGCTACACCTTC.